This T cell receptor (beta chain) appears in the sequencing data of a study of blood T cells in healthy people across ages. Study overall: Per two T cells, template switching captured roughly one barcoded beta molecule.

This clonotype was counted between two and nine times. Alongside a J-beta primer mix, a sample-barcoded 5' primer served in a second PCR lasting about 7 to 11 cycles. TCRdb redid the calling of the 5' RACE reads with MiXCR, one entry per CDR3 protein. This sample yields over 950,000 distinct CDR3 sequences, of which approximately 38% are seen a single time; around 12% belongs to the top ten. This CDR3 is 16 amino acids long. V lost 5 bases and J lost 2, with 18 bases in between. Drawn from each donor were approximately 9.2 milliliters of peripheral blood. The rearrangement links TRBV12-3 or TRBV12-4 to TRBJ1-2; a possible D gene is TRBD1 (5 bases). Sequencing used blood. This sequence was found in a man between 18 and 35 years old in good health. The CDR3 region is CASSKGADLSNYGYTF. DNA of the CDR3: TGTGCCAGCAGTAAAGGGGCAGACTTATCCAACTATGGCTACACCTTC.